A single sample gave rise to the 25 T cell receptor beta chains below, sequenced in a study of blood T cell repertoires in COVID-19 (TCRdb year 2020). The library was made by the immunoSEQ multiplex PCR assay. Sourced from immuneACCESS, this table was stored by TCRdb with only in-frame sequences that have V and J called. A share of the clones is absent; for the studies checked, an unresolved V gene accounts for under half, and the remainder has no known explanation. Within this sample are 110,000 or so clones, with around 85% of them counted one time only. The biggest ten clones account for 5% to 6% of the sample. Sample: peripheral blood. These receptors were collected from a woman aged 55-75 years with COVID-19, enrolled during active disease.

This chain connects TRBV9 to TRBJ2-7; TRBD2 agrees at 10 bases. Germline V gene data show CDR1 as SGDLS and CDR2 as YYNGEE. J lost 2 bases, V lost 4 bases, and 6 bases had no gene match. The length of the CDR3 is 15 residues. The CDR3 DNA sequence: TGTGCCAGCAGCCCTGGAAGCGGGGGGGCCTACGAGCAGTACTTC. As protein: CASSPGSGGAYEQYF. Combining the CDR3 with reference TRBV9 and TRBJ2-7 gives the whole variable domain DSGVTQTPKHLITATGQRVTLRCSPRSGDLSVYWYQQSLDQGLQFLIQYYNGEERAKGNILERFSAQQFPDLHSELNLSSLELGDSALYFCASSPGSGGAYEQYFGPGTRLTVT.

This clone was recorded once. The rearrangement joins TRBV12-3 or TRBV12-4 to TRBJ2-1, with 7 bases aligning to TRBD1. The CDR3 is made up of 13 amino acids. J was trimmed by 9 bases and V by 7 bases; bases with no gene match: 9. The CDR3 loop is CASIRTGESEQFF. The DNA of the CDR3 is TGTGCCAGCATCAGGACAGGTGAAAGTGAGCAGTTCTTC.

The CDR3 nucleotides are TGTGCCTGGAGCGAAGGGACAGGGTTTGAGTCACCCCTCCACTTT. Its translation is CAWSEGTGFESPLHF. V is TRBV30 and J is TRBJ1-6, with 9 nucleotides matching TRBD1. The CDR3 extends over 15 amino acids. After removal of 3 bases from V and 10 bases from J, the junction contained 10 bases not matched to a gene. Germline CDR1 and CDR2: GTSNPN and SVGIG (reference sequence).

The chain links TRBV3-1 (or the pseudogene TRBV3-2) to TRBJ1-2; TRBD1 might be the D (6 bases). The CDR3 spans 13 residues. Per the germline V gene, CDR1 is LGHDT and CDR2 is YNNKEL (reference sequence). Between the trimmed V and J ends, which lost 2 bases and 9 bases, there was a span of 13 bases. The CDR3 DNA reads TGTGCCAGCAGCCAAAACAGGGAAGGTAGCTACACCTTC. It yields the protein CASSQNREGSYTF.

CDR3 coding DNA: TGTGCCAGCAGCTTAGAGGACAGGGGAGGGAGAAACATTCAGTACTTC. The encoded protein is CASSLEDRGGRNIQYF. The V call is TRBV7-7, the J call TRBJ2-4, with 9 bases fitting TRBD1. From germline, CDR1 is SSHAT and CDR2 FNYEAQ (reference sequence). Trimming cost V 1 base and J 6 bases; bases outside gene matches: 7. This CDR3 has 16 residues.

The chain uses TRBV15 and TRBJ1-2; TRBD1 might be the D (5 bases). CDR1 and CDR2 (germline): LNHNV, YYDKDF (reference sequence). The length of the CDR3 is 14 residues. V gave up 0 bases and J gave up 7 bases, with 12 bases separating them. The CDR3 nucleotides read TGTGCCACCAGCAGAGAGGGGCAACTTGGTGGCTACACCTTC. Protein sequence: CATSREGQLGGYTF.

CDR3 amino acids: CASSEQGPSTPQHF. In DNA form, the CDR3 reads TGCGCCAGCAGTGAACAGGGGCCAAGTACGCCCCAGCATTTT. This chain joins TRBV10-2 and TRBJ1-5, with 7 bases lining up with TRBD1. This CDR3 contains 14 residues. The V segment lost 3 bases and the J segment 9 bases; nucleotides outside the gene matches: 8. Germline CDR1 and CDR2: WSHSY and SAAADI.

The V call is TRBV24-1, the J call TRBJ2-1; 9 bases align to TRBD2. The CDR3 extends over 16 amino acids. With V trimmed by 4 bases and J by 8 bases, 11 bases remained unmatched. CDR1 and CDR2 (germline): KGHDR, SFDVKD. The DNA for the CDR3 is TGTGCCACCAGTGAGGAGACTAGCGGTGGGCTGGATGAGCAGTTCTTC. It yields the protein CATSEETSGGLDEQFF.

V gene TRBV12-3 or TRBV12-4 combines with J gene TRBJ1-2; TRBD1 matches 8 bases. The CDR3 is made up of 13 amino acids. V was pared by 4 bases and J by 8 bases, with 6 bases of the junction left unmatched. DNA of the CDR3: TGTGCCAGCAGTTGGGGACAGGCTCGGGGCTACACCTTC. Translated, it gives CASSWGQARGYTF.

CDR3 amino acids: CAGQGINTEAFF. CDR3 bases: TGTGCCGGACAGGGGATAAACACTGAAGCTTTCTTT. This chain joins TRBV10-3 and TRBJ1-1, with 9 bases aligning to TRBD1. The length of the CDR3 is 12 residues. Trimming took 11 bases from V and 2 from J; bases not matched to a gene: 3. Germline CDR1 reads ENHRY; CDR2 reads SYGVKD.

The chain uses TRBV29-1 and TRBJ1-1, with 8 bases identical to TRBD1. V lost 6 bases, J lost 0 bases, and 6 bases stayed unmatched. The germline gives CDR1 SQVTM, CDR2 ANQGSEA. The length of the CDR3 is 14 residues. The CDR3 DNA reads as TGCAGCGTACAGGCAGGGGGCTTGAACACTGAAGCTTTCTTT. It translates to CSVQAGGLNTEAFF.

The rearrangement uses TRBV3-1 (or the pseudogene TRBV3-2) and TRBJ1-1; D ambiguous. This CDR3 spans 14 amino acids. The ends were cut back, 0 bases at V and 4 bases at J, with 9 bases in the middle. The germline gives CDR1 LGHDT, CDR2 YNNKEL (reference sequence). The CDR3 spells CASSQDGRSTEAFF. DNA of the CDR3: TGTGCCAGCAGCCAAGATGGTCGCAGCACTGAAGCTTTCTTT.

The CDR3 nucleotides are TGTGCCAGCAGCTTAAGAGCGGGGGGGCCGGGTGAGCAGTTCTTC. Its translation: CASSLRAGGPGEQFF. This sequence joins TRBV7-2 and TRBJ2-1, with TRBD2 matching 10 bases. Germline CDR1 reads SGHTA; CDR2 reads FQGNSA. With V trimmed by 2 bases and J by 9 bases, 7 bases remained unmatched. CDR3 length: 15 amino acids.

This chain links TRBV2 with TRBJ2-3; TRBD2 matches 9 bases. The CDR3 loop spans 15 amino acids. Germline V gene sequence: CDR1 SNHLY, CDR2 FYNNEI. The V and J ends lost 5 bases and 4 bases, in that order; junction bases with no gene match: 7. In nucleotides, the CDR3 is TGTGCCAGCAGTCGGTTGCGGGGGGGAGCAGATACGCAGTATTTT. Translation: CASSRLRGGADTQYF.

The rearrangement links TRBV7-8 to TRBJ1-1, with a tentative D call TRBD1 (6 bases). The V gene lost 2 bases and the J gene lost 4 bases, with 14 bases spanning the gap. Germline CDR1 is SGHVS and CDR2 is FQNEAQ. The CDR3 totals 15 residues. This CDR3 is CASSLKQGVGTEAFF. The CDR3 nucleotides are TGTGCCAGCAGCTTAAAACAGGGAGTAGGCACTGAAGCTTTCTTT. Based on the CDR3 plus reference TRBV7-8 and TRBJ1-1, the full variable domain is GAGVSQSPRYKVAKRGQDVALRCDPISGHVSLFWYQQALGQGPEFLTYFQNEAQLDKSGLPSDRFFAERPEGSVSTLKIQRTQQEDSAVYLCASSLKQGVGTEAFFGQGTRLTVV.

The rearrangement joins TRBV15 to TRBJ1-6; 7 bases agree with TRBD1. This CDR3 region has 14 residues. The germline gives CDR1 LNHNV, CDR2 YYDKDF (reference sequence). V gave up 3 bases and J gave up 8 bases; unmatched junction bases: 4. CDR3 nucleotide sequence: TGTGCCACCAGCAGGGGGCAGGGGGATTCACCCCTCCACTTT. It translates to CATSRGQGDSPLHF.

The CDR3 sequence: CASSGRGDSGNTIYF. Written as DNA, the CDR3 is TGTGCCAGCAGCGGCAGGGGGGACTCTGGAAACACCATATATTTT. The chain links TRBV7-9 to TRBJ1-3; 7 bases line up with TRBD1. This CDR3 comprises 15 residues. Trimming took 5 bases from V and 0 from J; bases not matched to a gene: 4. Looked up from germline, CDR1 is SEHNR and CDR2 is FQNEAQ (reference sequence).

The chain recombines TRBV7-3 with TRBJ2-3, with TRBD2 matching 7 bases. The ends lost 1 base at V and 0 bases at J; junction bases unmatched: 4. This CDR3 is built from 16 residues. Germline values: CDR1 SGHTA, CDR2 FQGTGA. The CDR3 sequence: CASSLMGAGSTDTQYF. The CDR3 DNA reads TGTGCCAGCAGCTTAATGGGAGCGGGGAGCACAGATACGCAGTATTTT.

The CDR3 spells CASSQPGTGPYEQYF. The CDR3 coding sequence is TGTGCCAGCAGTCAACCCGGGACAGGGCCCTACGAGCAGTACTTC. The rearrangement links TRBV28 to TRBJ2-7, with TRBD1 matching over 9 bases. Germline CDR1 MDHEN, CDR2 SYDVKM. The CDR3 totals 15 residues. Trimming took 5 bases from V and 2 from J; bases not matched to a gene: 7.

The V call is TRBV7-9, the J call TRBJ1-4; D may be TRBD1 (5 bases). The germline V gene encodes CDR1 SEHNR and CDR2 FQNEAQ (reference sequence). The CDR3 sequence is 15 residues long. The ends were cut back, 2 bases at V and 7 bases at J, with 14 bases in the middle. The CDR3 sequence is CASSLIGGSSEKLFF. The CDR3 DNA sequence: TGTGCCAGCAGCTTAATCGGGGGTAGTAGTGAAAAACTGTTTTTT.

This chain links TRBV7-9 with TRBJ2-2, with D possibly being TRBD1 (6 bases). Trimming took off 3 bases at V and 1 base at J, with 9 bases between the two ends. The V gene's germline CDR1 is SEHNR and CDR2 FQNEAQ (reference sequence). The CDR3 extends over 15 amino acids. The CDR3 coding sequence is TGTGCCAGCAGCTTTTACAGGGTGAACACCGGGGAGCTGTTTTTT. It codes for CASSFYRVNTGELFF.

The V call is TRBV6-5, the J call TRBJ1-1, with 10 bases aligning to TRBD1. The CDR3 is 14 amino acids. J was trimmed by 5 bases and V by 6 bases; bases with no gene match: 6. Germline CDR1 MNHEY, CDR2 SVGAGI. The CDR3 region is CASSRDRGGTEAFF. CDR3 bases: TGTGCCAGCAGCCGGGACAGGGGAGGGACTGAAGCTTTCTTT.

This clone occurred once. The chain joins TRBV11-2 to TRBJ1-3, with D perhaps matching TRBD1 (6 bases). In germline, CDR1 is SGHAT, CDR2 FQNNGV. The length of the CDR3 is 17 residues. The ends were cut back, 5 bases at V and 0 bases at J, with 17 bases in the middle. The CDR3 nucleotides are TGTGCCAGCAGCCAGACAGGCGGCCCGAACTCTGGAAACACCATATATTTT. Translated, it gives CASSQTGGPNSGNTIYF.

V is TRBV24-1 and J is TRBJ1-2; TRBD1 agrees at 8 bases. The CDR3 is made up of 14 amino acids. V shed 4 bases and J 7 bases; nucleotides not matched to a gene: 7. CDR1 and CDR2 from the germline V gene are KGHDR and SFDVKD. The CDR3 sequence: CATSDTDRDSGYTF. In nucleotides, the CDR3 is TGTGCCACCAGTGACACGGACAGGGACAGTGGCTACACCTTC.

The rearrangement joins TRBV28 to TRBJ1-6; a possible D gene is TRBD1 (5 bases). V lost 7 bases and J lost 8, with 9 bases in between. Germline assignment: CDR1 MDHEN and CDR2 SYDVKM. CDR3 size: 12 residues. CDR3 nucleotides: TGTGCCAGCACACAGGACCATTCACCCCTCCACTTT. This codes for CASTQDHSPLHF.